This TCR beta chain was sequenced during a study of human T cells and chemical hapten exposure. Study-wide background: Readings were taken at 6 days from patch tests that had applied 0.01% DPC to the upper back.

Stated time point: pre-sensitization, week 0. Treatment described: therapeutic diphenylcyclopropenone sensitization with weekly scalp DPC. Trimming left V 6 bases short and J 2 bases short, with 7 bases between. CDR1 and CDR2 from the germline V gene are ENHRY and SYGVKD. CDR3 length: 12 amino acids. Authors' methods: Samples contained a median of roughly 96,000 TCRs, with a range of about 23,224 to 700,000. TCRdb itself ran the RACE reads through MiXCR, one entry per CDR3 protein. The V and J calls reflect TCRdb's pipeline rather than the authors' work. The sample shows approximately 100,000 distinct CDR3 sequences, around 12% of them seen only once. This clonotype was recorded many times.

The sequence came from a woman aged 45-60 years with alopecia areata. Some clones in this sample may be carry-over from other donors' samples. Sequences were derived from whole blood, sampled in connection with sensitization to the hapten diphenylcyclopropenone (DPC). V gene TRBV10-3 combines with J gene TRBJ1-1, with D uncertain. The CDR3 region is CAISDSNTEAFF. Written as DNA, the CDR3 is TGTGCCATCAGCGATTCAAACACTGAAGCTTTCTTT.